This T cell receptor beta chain was obtained from a study of human T cells and chemical hapten exposure. Only a few counts were recorded for this clonotype. A single record per CDR3 protein comes from TCRdb applying MiXCR to the RACE reads. Here the sample spans 75,000 to 100,000 distinct CDR3 sequences, about 8.8% being singletons. Time point noted: healthy volunteer bleed at 2 weeks. Sequencing started from total RNA isolated from unfractionated whole blood. CDR1 and CDR2 (germline): SGHDN, FVKESK. There are 16 residues in the CDR3. V was clipped by 2 bases and J by 0 bases, with 11 bases between them.

Sequencing was done on a sample of whole blood. This chain uses TRBV14 with TRBJ1-3, with D unresolved. The sequence derives from a female donor in good health. Some clones in this sample may be carry-over from other donors' samples. CDR3 region: CASSQLLQGSGNTIYF. The CDR3 coding sequence is TGTGCCAGCAGCCAACTACTCCAAGGCTCTGGAAACACCATATATTTT.